Listed below are T cell receptor beta chains from one sample, sequenced in a study of pediatric ulcerative colitis. Assay used: immunoSEQ multiplex PCR; TCRdb lists only in-frame clones, some missing. This table has 30,000 or so clones, roughly four fifths appearing once. The specimen was blood. Receptors were obtained from a boy aged 5-17 years with severe ulcerative colitis. The CDR3 runs from the conserved cysteine through the conserved F or W. Each record gives: J gene, clone size, D gene, V gene, CDR3 DNA, CDR3 protein. A D gene is named only where the DNA matches it firmly. Expanded clones are given a class, and other clones once, few, many or no size at all.

TRBJ1-5	few	NA	TRBV6-5	TGTGCCAGCAGTTACAGGGCAGGCAATCAGCCCCAGCATTTT	CASSYRAGNQPQHF
TRBJ1-2	NA	NA	TRBV5-4	TGTGCCAGCAGCCCTGACGGGACATCTAACTATGGCTACACCTTC	CASSPDGTSNYGYTF
TRBJ2-7	NA	TRBD1	TRBV5-5	TGTGCCAGCACCCCGGGGAGGGACAGGGGATACGAGCAGTACTTC	CASTPGRDRGYEQYF
TRBJ2-2	NA	NA	TRBV14	TGTGCCAGCAGCCAAGGAACACCGTCCTTCGGGAAACTGTTTTTT	CASSQGTPSFGKLFF
TRBJ2-1	NA	TRBD2	TRBV30	TGTGCCTGGAGAGTAGCGGGGACTAGGAATGAGCAGTTCTTC	CAWRVAGTRNEQFF
TRBJ2-3	NA	NA	TRBV5-1	TGCGCCAGCAGCTCGGGACACTTCACAGATACGCAGTATTTT	CASSSGHFTDTQYF
TRBJ1-1	NA	TRBD1	TRBV19	TGTGCCAGTAGTATAGGGACAGGGGTAGTCACTGAAGCTTTCTTT	CASSIGTGVVTEAFF
TRBJ1-1	NA	NA	TRBV5-1	TGCGCCAGCAGCGAGGACAGCATGGGCGAAGCTTTCTTT	CASSEDSMGEAFF
TRBJ1-1	NA	NA	TRBV6-1	TGTGCCAGCTACAGAATGAACACTGAAGCTTTCTTT	CASYRMNTEAFF
TRBJ1-6	NA	NA	TRBV5-4	TGTGCCAGCAGCTTGGAGGGGGGTAATTCACCCCTCCACTTT	CASSLEGGNSPLHF
TRBJ2-7	NA	TRBD1	TRBV9	TGTGCCAGCAGCATTGGACAGGGCTACGAGCAGTACTTC	CASSIGQGYEQYF
TRBJ2-1	NA	NA	TRBV7-2	TGTGCCAGCAGCTTAGTCGGGGCCTCCTACAATGAGCAGTTCTTC	CASSLVGASYNEQFF
TRBJ1-4	NA	NA	TRBV21-1	TGTGCCAGCGTTAAAAGGGCGGGGAGAGCAACTAATGAAAAACTGTTTTTT	CASVKRAGRATNEKLFF
TRBJ1-6	NA	NA	TRBV30	TGTGCCTGGAGTAACGGCCGAACCCCGGTGGGAAATTCACCCCTCCACTTT	CAWSNGRTPVGNSPLHF
TRBJ1-1	NA	NA	TRBV7-3	TGTGCCAGCAGCTTAACGGGGGGAGGAACTGAAGCTTTCTTT	CASSLTGGGTEAFF
TRBJ1-3	NA	NA	TRBV6-1	TGTGCCAGCAGTCTTCAGGGCCGCTCTGGAAACACCATATATTTT	CASSLQGRSGNTIYF
TRBJ1-2	NA	NA	TRBV7-8	TGTGCCAGCAGCTTAAAATTCACCAACTATGGCTACACCTTC	CASSLKFTNYGYTF
TRBJ1-4	NA	NA	TRBV6-1	TGTGCCAGCAAGTATGGCAAGGCTGAAAAACTGTTTTTT	CASKYGKAEKLFF
TRBJ1-2	NA	NA	TRBV18	TGTGCCAGCTCACCACCTTACGGGGAAGATGGCTACACCTTC	CASSPPYGEDGYTF
TRBJ2-5	NA	NA	TRBV6-5	TGTGCCAGCAGTGCATCGATGGAGACCCAGTACTTC	CASSASMETQYF
TRBJ1-5	few	NA	TRBV28	TGTGCCAGCAACCTTCGACGGGGACGGAATCAGCCCCAGCATTTT	CASNLRRGRNQPQHF
TRBJ2-3	NA	NA	TRBV7-9	TGTGCCAGCAGCTTCCGCCCCCCGCGAGACCTAGATACGCAGTATTTT	CASSFRPPRDLDTQYF
TRBJ1-3	NA	NA	TRBV25-1	TGTGCCAGCACAAGGAGCCGTGGAAACACCATATATTTT	CASTRSRGNTIYF
TRBJ1-1	NA	NA	TRBV4-1	TGCGCCAGCAGCCGTCTCGGAGACACTGAAGCTTTCTTT	CASSRLGDTEAFF
TRBJ2-5	once	TRBD1	TRBV7-8	TGTGCCAGCAGCATCCGGACAGGGGGCTTGGTGGAGACCCAGTACTTC	CASSIRTGGLVETQYF
TRBJ2-1	NA	TRBD1	TRBV6-5	TGTGCCAGCAGGTCCCCGGGACAGGGCCTGACCGAGCAGTTCTTC	CASRSPGQGLTEQFF
TRBJ1-1	NA	TRBD1	TRBV5-4	TGTGCCAGCAGCTTTTGGACAGGGGGCGTATACTCTGAAGCTTTCTTT	CASSFWTGGVYSEAFF
TRBJ1-2	NA	TRBD1	TRBV27	TGTGCCAGCAGCCAGGACAGGGGGGACGTTGGCTACACCTTC	CASSQDRGDVGYTF
TRBJ1-2	few	TRBD1	TRBV2	TGTGCCAGCATGGGAGGACAGGGGGGGTACTATGGCTACACCTTC	CASMGGQGGYYGYTF
TRBJ2-7	NA	TRBD1	TRBV4-2	TGTGCCAGCAGCCAAGTCGGGGGGGACAGGGGCGAGCAGTACTTC	CASSQVGGDRGEQYF
TRBJ2-3	NA	TRBD2	TRBV15	TGTGCCACCAGCAGGACTAGCGGGGCCTCTAGCACAGATACGCAGTATTTT	CATSRTSGASSTDTQYF
TRBJ1-1	NA	NA	TRBV19	TGTGCCAGTAGTATTACAGGGTCCATGAACACTGAAGCTTTCTTT	CASSITGSMNTEAFF
TRBJ1-6	NA	NA	TRBV30	TGTGCCTGGAGTGTGTCAGCCCATTTGTCCCTCCACTTT	CAWSVSAHLSLHF
TRBJ2-1	NA	TRBD2	TRBV6-5	TGTGCCAGCAATCGGGGGGGATCCTACAATGAGCAGTTCTTC	CASNRGGSYNEQFF
TRBJ1-1	NA	NA	TRBV28	TGTGCCAGCAGTTTTCAGACATTTCAGCCTGAAGCTTTCTTT	CASSFQTFQPEAFF
TRBJ1-5	few	TRBD1	TRBV19	TGTGCCAGTAGTTCCAAACTACAGGGGGCATGGAGCAATCAGCCCCAGCATTTT	CASSSKLQGAWSNQPQHF
TRBJ1-2	few	NA	TRBV6-6	TGTGCCAGCCCGGGAGGGGGTAATGGCTACACCTTC	CASPGGGNGYTF
TRBJ1-2	NA	TRBD1	TRBV6-5	TGTGCCAGCAGTTACCGGGACAGGGGGCACTATGGCTACACCTTC	CASSYRDRGHYGYTF
TRBJ1-4	NA	TRBD1	TRBV19	TGTGCCAGTAGTATGTGGGCAGGGGGCGAAAAACTGTTTTTT	CASSMWAGGEKLFF
TRBJ1-2	NA	NA	TRBV7-2	TGTGCCAGCAGCTTGGACATCCATGGCTACACCTTC	CASSLDIHGYTF
TRBJ1-2	few	NA	TRBV21-1	TGTGCCAGCACCAAGGGGGTAAATAGAAGAGACTACACCTTC	CASTKGVNRRDYTF
TRBJ1-1	NA	NA	TRBV7-6	TGTGCCAGCAGCTTAGAGGCGAACACTGAAGCTTTCTTT	CASSLEANTEAFF
TRBJ1-2	NA	NA	TRBV12-5	TGTGCTAGTGGTTTGGGCGGTAGTCCCGGCTATGGCTACACCTTC	CASGLGGSPGYGYTF
TRBJ2-1	NA	TRBD2	TRBV9	TGCGCCAGCAGCGTTGTGGAGGCGGGGGGGCCTTGGGGCTCCTACAATGAGCAGTTCTTC	CASSVVEAGGPWGSYNEQFF
TRBJ2-4	NA	NA	TRBV4-3	TGCGCCAGCAGCCAAGATATGAGGCCCAAAAACATTCAGTACTTC	CASSQDMRPKNIQYF
TRBJ2-1	NA	TRBD2	TRBV7-9	TGTGCCAGCAGCCCATGGGGGGGACTTAACGATGAGCAGTTCTTC	CASSPWGGLNDEQFF